This T cell receptor beta chain was sequenced for a study of blood T cell repertoires in COVID-19. Germline V gene sequence: CDR1 LNHNV, CDR2 YYDKDF (reference sequence). V lost 1 base, J lost 10 bases, and 17 bases lay in between. This CDR3 contains 15 residues. In the original workflow: Researchers report that nucleated cell counts were estimated from reference gene primer amplification. Here immunoSEQ multiplex PCR was the method, and the copy in TCRdb shows in-frame clones only, minus some. The V and J calls and clone size were taken over from that table, and D and trimming were inferred from the DNA. Among about 150,000 clones, roughly nine tenths were seen once, and the ten largest hold approximately 15%.

The chain combines TRBV15 with TRBJ2-1; D call uncertain. The specimen was peripheral blood. This TCR derives from a woman between 40 and 50 years old with acute or convalescent COVID-19. The chain's CDR3 is CATSRAAGGSEEQFF. CDR3 in DNA: TGTGCCACCAGCAGAGCGGCAGGTGGTAGTGAGGAGCAGTTCTTC.